This entry is about one T cell receptor beta chain. Libraries were prepared by immunoSEQ multiplex PCR; TCRdb keeps only in-frame clonotypes and omits some of them. The sample includes some 41,000 clones, 90% to 95% seen only once; the top ten take roughly a tenth. The data originate from a study of T cells in localized non-small cell lung cancer. The CDR3 runs to 13 residues. Germline-derived CDR1 and CDR2 are SEHNR and FQNEAQ (reference sequence). V trimming: 5 bases; J trimming: 10 bases; junction bases outside the gene matches: 6. The sequencing used PBMCs, collected before any cancer treatment. The TCR comes from a woman aged 40 to 75 with stage II lung adenocarcinoma. The chain carries TRBV7-9 and TRBJ1-2; 11 bases map to TRBD1. Written as DNA, the CDR3 is TGTGCCAGCAGCCATTGGGACAGGGGGATCTACACCTTC. Protein sequence: CASSHWDRGIYTF.